These 8 T cell receptor beta chains share one sample of origin, sequenced in a study of cytomegalovirus exposure and HLA in healthy donors. The PCR employed 60 Vbeta primers together with 13 Jbeta primers. TCRdb keeps only in-frame clones here, not all; method: immunoSEQ multiplex PCR. The repertoire holds 150,000 to 200,000 clones, with about three quarters as singletons. Sequencing was performed on PBMCs. These receptors were taken from a woman in her 40s in good health and CMV-seropositive.

Concerning this clone: Sequence at one end of the junction differs from germline and may be a read error. CDR3 sequence (DNA): TGTGCCAGCAGCCCAGGGTCTTTGGCCAAAAACAGTCAGTACTTC. Protein sequence: CASSPGSLAKNSQYF. This chain connects TRBV2 to TRBJ2-4; perhaps TRBD1 as D (5 bases). The CDR3 spans 15 residues. The V gene's germline CDR1 is SNHLY and CDR2 FYNNEI.

This chain uses TRBV30 with TRBJ1-6; D gene uncertain. Trimming removed 2 bases at V and 0 bases at J, with 8 bases between. The CDR3 is 15 amino acids. From germline, CDR1 is GTSNPN and CDR2 SVGIG (reference sequence). CDR3 loop: CAWSSVSSYNSPLHF. The CDR3 region has the DNA TGTGCCTGGAGTAGCGTGAGCTCCTATAATTCACCCCTCCACTTT.

J is TRBJ1-1 and V is TRBV30; tentative D call: TRBD1 (5 bases). The CDR3 runs to 13 residues. The V end lost 2 bases, the J end lost 6 bases, and 13 bases lay between the germline ends. The germline CDR1 and CDR2 sequences are GTSNPN and SVGIG (reference sequence). The CDR3 sequence: CAWSLRGDAEAFF. The CDR3 DNA sequence: TGTGCCTGGAGTCTCCGGGGGGACGCTGAAGCTTTCTTT.

The chain has TRBV4-1 and TRBJ1-4; D remains ambiguous. This CDR3 has 18 residues. Germline V gene data show CDR1 as MGHRA and CDR2 as YSYEKL. Trimming shortened V by 3 bases and J by 10 bases, and 27 bases separated the two germline ends. Here the CDR3 reads CASSQASGIRGPEGKLFF. The CDR3, as DNA: TGCGCCAGCAGCCAGGCATCGGGTATTAGAGGGCCTGAGGGAAAACTGTTTTTT.

The rearrangement links TRBV25-1 to TRBJ1-2, with TRBD1 identical over 7 bases. V was clipped by 8 bases and J by 4 bases; unmatched bases: 1. Germline V gene lookup returns CDR1 MGHDK and CDR2 SYGVNS. CDR3 length: 11 amino acids. DNA of the CDR3: TGTGCCAGCCAGGGGGTCTATGGCTACACCTTC. The encoded protein is CASQGVYGYTF.

In DNA form, the CDR3 reads TGTGCCAGCACCCCAGGGGGCGGCAGCACAGATACGCAGTATTTT. Translated: CASTPGGGSTDTQYF. The V and J genes are TRBV7-2 and TRBJ2-3, with 8 bases matching TRBD1. Unmatched junction bases numbered 6, after V lost 7 bases and J lost 0 bases. This CDR3 is 15 amino acids long. Germline-derived CDR1 and CDR2 are SGHTA and FQGNSA.

The chain recombines TRBV28 with TRBJ1-2; 8 positions agree with TRBD1. This CDR3 is 13 amino acids long. Germline CDR1 MDHEN, CDR2 SYDVKM. The V and J ends lost 4 bases and 5 bases, in that order; junction bases with no gene match: 3. The CDR3 DNA sequence: TGTGCCAGCAGTTCCAGGGGGCTATATGGCTACACCTTC. Residues: CASSSRGLYGYTF.

The V call is TRBV4-2, the J call TRBJ1-2; D is perhaps TRBD1 (6 bases). CDR3 length: 13 residues. Germline CDR1 reads LGHNA; CDR2 reads YNFKEQ. V was pared by 5 bases and J by 3 bases, with 10 bases between. CDR3 in amino acids: CASSLAGDYGYTF. The CDR3 DNA is TGTGCCAGCAGCTTGGCAGGGGACTATGGCTACACCTTC.